This entry is about one TCR beta chain. The data are from a study of OX40 agonist ivuxolimab in advanced cancers. Trimming removed 0 bases from V and 5 bases from J, with 3 bases in between. CDR1 is LNHDA and CDR2 is SQIVND in the germline V gene (reference sequence). CDR3 length: 12 amino acids. The protocol was immunoSEQ multiplex PCR, while the TCRdb copy is restricted to in-frame clones and leaves out a portion. The sample has under 80,000 clones; more than 75% are singletons. This TCR derives from an adult with an advanced solid tumor such as melanoma, head and neck, liver or kidney cancer. J is TRBJ2-3 and V is TRBV19; D not certain. This sample comprised CD4+ or CD8+ T cells sorted from blood, obtained in a trial of the OX40 agonist ivuxolimab. The CDR3 bases are TGTGCCAGTAGTATAGATCTAGATACGCAGTATTTT. Translating it yields CASSIDLDTQYF.